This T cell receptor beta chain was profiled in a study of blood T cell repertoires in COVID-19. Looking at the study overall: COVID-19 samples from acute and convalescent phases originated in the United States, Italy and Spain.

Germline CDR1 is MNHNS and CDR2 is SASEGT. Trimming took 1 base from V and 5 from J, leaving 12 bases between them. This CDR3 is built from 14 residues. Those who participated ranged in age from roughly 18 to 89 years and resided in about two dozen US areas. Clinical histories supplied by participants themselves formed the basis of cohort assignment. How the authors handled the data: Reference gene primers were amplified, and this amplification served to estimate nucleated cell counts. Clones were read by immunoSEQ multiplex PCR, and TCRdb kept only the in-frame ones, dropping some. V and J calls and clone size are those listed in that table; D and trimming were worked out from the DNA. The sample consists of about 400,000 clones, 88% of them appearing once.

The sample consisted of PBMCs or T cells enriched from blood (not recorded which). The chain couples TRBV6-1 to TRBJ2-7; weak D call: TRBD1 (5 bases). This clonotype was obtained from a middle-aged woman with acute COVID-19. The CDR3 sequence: CASSEGGRRNEQYF. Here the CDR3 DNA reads TGTGCCAGCAGTGAAGGGGGCAGACGAAACGAGCAGTACTTC.